Listed here are 23 T cell receptor beta chains from one sample, sequenced in a study of cytomegalovirus exposure and HLA in healthy donors. Some clones are missing from TCRdb's copy, which holds only in-frame ones; the method was immunoSEQ multiplex PCR. The sample comprises 35,000 to 50,000 clones, roughly 90% of which are singletons, and roughly 5.2% rests with the top ten. What was sequenced was PBMCs. The receptors were sampled from a man aged 18 to 29 in good health and CMV-seronegative.

V usage is TRBV5-6 and J usage is TRBJ1-5; the match to TRBD1 covers 9 bases. Germline V gene data show CDR1 as SGHDT and CDR2 as YYEEEE. This CDR3 contains 15 residues. The ends lost 3 bases at V and 5 bases at J; junction bases unmatched: 6. CDR3 sequence reads: CASSSGTGRDQPQHF. As DNA, the CDR3 is TGTGCCAGCAGCTCGGGGACAGGGAGGGATCAGCCCCAGCATTTT.

This clone came up once. The gene calls are TRBV7-3 and TRBJ1-1; tentative D call: TRBD1 (6 bases). Between the trimmed V and J ends, which lost 2 bases and 0 bases, there was a span of 10 bases. Germline V lookup: CDR1 SGHTA, CDR2 FQGTGA. The CDR3 length is 15 residues. DNA of the CDR3: TGTGCCAGCAGCTTAGAAGGGGGTATGAACACTGAAGCTTTCTTT. Its protein product is CASSLEGGMNTEAFF.

This clone occurred a few times. This sequence joins TRBV6-4 and TRBJ2-1, with 10 nucleotides matching TRBD2. V trimming: 5 bases; J trimming: 6 bases; junction bases outside the gene matches: 10. Germline assignment: CDR1 MRHNA and CDR2 SNTAGT. This CDR3 region has 16 residues. The CDR3 loop reads CASSTSLAGDLNEQFF. CDR3 DNA: TGTGCCAGCAGTACCAGCCTAGCGGGGGATCTCAATGAGCAGTTCTTC.

Concerning this clone itself: The same CDR3 arises from other DNA sequences in this sample as well. The CDR3 here is CASSVAGNTEAFF. Written as DNA, the CDR3 is TGTGCCAGCAGCGTAGCGGGAAACACTGAAGCTTTCTTT. The V gene is TRBV9, the J gene TRBJ1-1, with D unresolved. Germline V gives CDR1 SGDLS, CDR2 YYNGEE. Between the trimmed V and J ends, which lost 0 bases and 2 bases, there was a span of 5 bases. The CDR3 consists of 13 residues.

V gene TRBV18 combines with J gene TRBJ2-4, with unresolved D. CDR3 length: 15 amino acids. V was clipped by 3 bases and J by 4 bases, with 13 bases between them. The germline CDR1 and CDR2 sequences are KGHSH and LQKENI. The CDR3 sequence is CASSPLGDGKNIQYF. CDR3 nucleotide sequence: TGTGCCAGCTCACCCCTAGGTGACGGGAAAAACATTCAGTACTTC.

The CDR3 protein is CASSLSNQATQYF. CDR3 DNA: TGTGCCAGCAGCTTATCGAACCAAGCGACGCAGTATTTT. The chain employs TRBV7-2 and TRBJ2-3; D remains ambiguous. The CDR3 consists of 13 residues. The germline V gene has CDR1 SGHTA and CDR2 FQGNSA. V was cut by 2 bases and J by 9 bases, with 12 bases left in between.

The chain carries TRBV11-2 and TRBJ1-2; weak D call: TRBD1 (5 bases). CDR3 size: 16 residues. With 0 bases removed from V and 5 bases from J, the gap between germline ends came to 16 bases. Germline CDR1 SGHAT, CDR2 FQNNGV. Here the CDR3 reads CASSLDLAGKGYGYTF. The CDR3 coding sequence is TGTGCCAGCAGCTTAGATTTGGCAGGGAAAGGATATGGCTACACCTTC. Full variable domain (rest looked up from reference TRBV11-2 and TRBJ1-2): EAGVAQSPRYKIIEKRQSVAFWCNPISGHATLYWYQQILGQGPKLLIQFQNNGVVDDSQLPKDRFSAERLKGVDSTLKIQPAKLEDSAVYLCASSLDLAGKGYGYTFGSGTRLTVV.

This chain connects TRBV7-9 to TRBJ2-7; D may be TRBD1 (5 bases). CDR3 length: 16 amino acids. Germline V CDR1 and CDR2: SEHNR, FQNEAQ (reference sequence). With 1 base removed from V and 1 base from J, the gap between germline ends came to 14 bases. For the CDR3, the DNA is TGTGCCAGCAGCTTAGATGAAGGGGCTTATTCCTACGAGCAGTACTTC. Translated: CASSLDEGAYSYEQYF.

V gene TRBV27 combines with J gene TRBJ2-2; D is unclear. The CDR3 loop spans 14 amino acids. Trimming pared 3 bases from V and 1 base from J, leaving 6 bases between. Germline CDR1 and CDR2: MNHEY and SMNVEV (reference sequence). The CDR3, as DNA: TGTGCCAGCAGTTTTAACAGGAACACCGGGGAGCTGTTTTTT. Translation gives CASSFNRNTGELFF.

The gene calls are TRBV12-5 and TRBJ1-1, with 9 bases matching TRBD1. Germline V CDR1 and CDR2: LGHNT, FRNRAP. The CDR3 is made up of 13 amino acids. The CDR3: CAKIYRGPTEAFF. DNA of the CDR3: TGTGCCAAAATTTACAGGGGGCCCACTGAAGCTTTCTTT.

This clone appeared once. This chain links TRBV6-5 with TRBJ1-1; no definite D call. The length of the CDR3 is 16 residues. V was trimmed by 0 bases and J by 1 base, leaving 12 bases between them. Germline V lookup: CDR1 MNHEY, CDR2 SVGAGI. This CDR3 reads CASSYSSVRPNTEAFF. The CDR3 DNA sequence: TGTGCCAGCAGTTACTCGTCGGTCAGGCCGAACACTGAAGCTTTCTTT.

The rearrangement joins TRBV5-1 to TRBJ2-1, with TRBD2 matching 10 bases. Germline V gene lookup returns CDR1 SGHRS and CDR2 YFSETQ. The V gene end was trimmed by 4 bases and the J gene end by 5 bases; junction bases not matched to a gene: 0. The CDR3 has 13 residues. For the CDR3, the DNA is TGCGCCAGCAGCACTAGCGGGGACAATGAGCAGTTCTTC. Its protein is CASSTSGDNEQFF.

The chain links TRBV7-2 to TRBJ2-5; D is undetermined. Germline lookup yields CDR1 SGHTA and CDR2 FQGNSA. This CDR3 contains 15 residues. V was clipped by 5 bases and J by 5 bases, with 18 bases between them. The CDR3 is CASSPAPTGRETQYF. CDR3 in DNA: TGTGCCAGCAGCCCGGCCCCCACCGGCAGGGAGACCCAGTACTTC.

In regard to this clone: The same CDR3 also results from other DNA sequences found in this sample. V and J are TRBV5-1 and TRBJ2-3, with 9 nucleotides matching TRBD2. This CDR3 comprises 16 residues. Germline assignment: CDR1 SGHRS and CDR2 YFSETQ. With 0 bases clipped from V and 2 bases from J, the junction kept 4 bases outside the gene matches. CDR3 nucleotide sequence: TGCGCCAGCAGCTTGGCCCTAGCGGGATTCACAGATACGCAGTATTTT. It translates to CASSLALAGFTDTQYF.

This clone was seen just once. The J gene is TRBJ1-3, the V gene TRBV4-3; no clear D. Deletions cut 0 bases from V and 0 bases from J, with 9 bases between. CDR1 and CDR2 from the germline V gene are LGHNA and YSLEER. The CDR3 runs to 16 residues. In nucleotides, the CDR3 is TGCGCCAGCAGCCAAGAATTGGTGAGCTCTGGAAACACCATATATTTT. It encodes CASSQELVSSGNTIYF.

The chain recombines TRBV7-2 with TRBJ2-1; 9 bases line up with TRBD1. The germline V gene has CDR1 SGHTA and CDR2 FQGNSA. The junction had 4 bases not matched to a gene; V was cut back by 3 bases and J by 7 bases. There are 14 residues in the CDR3. The CDR3 spells CASSLGTGRNEQFF. For the CDR3, the DNA is TGTGCCAGCAGCTTGGGGACAGGGCGGAATGAGCAGTTCTTC.

This clone has only a few counts. This chain uses TRBV7-2 with TRBJ2-6; D might be TRBD1 (6 bases). Germline assignment: CDR1 SGHTA and CDR2 FQGNSA. V lost 1 base and J lost 4, with 17 bases in between. The CDR3 is 18 amino acids. The CDR3 DNA sequence: TGTGCCAGCAGCTTAGGTACTACAGGGCTCCGGGGGGCCAACGTCCTGACTTTC. It yields the protein CASSLGTTGLRGANVLTF. The variable domain in full, with the rest retrieved from reference TRBV7-2 and TRBJ2-6, is GAGVSQSPSNKVTEKGKDVELRCDPISGHTALYWYRQSLGQGLEFLIYFQGNSAPDKSGLPSDRFSAERTGGSVSTLTIQRTQQEDSAVYLCASSLGTTGLRGANVLTFGAGSRLTVL.

The rearrangement joins TRBV28 to TRBJ2-1; D may be TRBD2 (6 bases). V was shortened by 2 bases and J by 5 bases, with 13 bases between the two germline ends. The germline V gene has CDR1 MDHEN and CDR2 SYDVKM. This CDR3 is 15 amino acids long. In nucleotides, the CDR3 is TGTGCCAGCAGTTTAAGCGGGCCCTCTCACAATGAGCAGTTCTTC. Translating gives CASSLSGPSHNEQFF.

The chain links TRBV10-3 to TRBJ2-4, with TRBD1 identical over 9 bases. Germline loops: CDR1 ENHRY, CDR2 SYGVKD. V dropped 4 bases and J dropped 8; count of bases not matched to a gene: 0. The CDR3 is made up of 12 amino acids. In DNA form, the CDR3 reads TGTGCCATCAGTGGACAGGGGGACATTCAGTACTTC. Protein product: CAISGQGDIQYF.

This sequence joins TRBV7-2 and TRBJ2-1; D remains unclear. Per germline, CDR1 SGHTA and CDR2 FQGNSA. The CDR3 extends over 13 amino acids. V shed 1 base and J shed 9 bases, with 10 bases lying between them. The CDR3 sequence is CASSLVVEAEQFF. CDR3 DNA sequence: TGTGCCAGCAGCTTAGTAGTAGAGGCTGAGCAGTTCTTC. The full variable domain, its missing parts supplied by reference TRBV7-2 and TRBJ2-1, is GAGVSQSPSNKVTEKGKDVELRCDPISGHTALYWYRQSLGQGLEFLIYFQGNSAPDKSGLPSDRFSAERTGGSVSTLTIQRTQQEDSAVYLCASSLVVEAEQFFGPGTRLTVL.

The chain couples TRBV9 to TRBJ2-1; 8 bases align to TRBD1. Per the germline V gene, CDR1 is SGDLS and CDR2 is YYNGEE. Trimming cost V 0 bases and J 8 bases; bases outside gene matches: 7. This CDR3 contains 15 residues. Here the CDR3 DNA reads TGTGCCAGCAGCGTAGACGGACAGGGCAGGGATGAGCAGTTCTTC. This encodes CASSVDGQGRDEQFF.

This rearrangement joins TRBV19 to TRBJ2-3; D is ambiguous. In germline, CDR1 is LNHDA, CDR2 SQIVND (reference sequence). The V end was cut by 8 bases, the J end by 2 bases, with 14 bases between. The CDR3 has 14 residues. This CDR3 reads CASRQSGPTDTQYF. The CDR3 DNA is TGTGCCAGTCGTCAAAGTGGCCCCACAGATACGCAGTATTTT.

The gene calls are TRBV7-2 and TRBJ2-7, with D possibly being TRBD2 (6 bases). The V gene's germline CDR1 is SGHTA and CDR2 FQGNSA. The CDR3 sequence is 15 residues long. V shed 0 bases and J shed 3 bases, with 12 bases lying between them. The CDR3 loop is CASSLAPSALYEQYF. CDR3 DNA sequence: TGTGCCAGCAGCTTAGCGCCTAGCGCCCTCTACGAGCAGTACTTC.